Following are 10 T cell receptor beta chains from one sample sequenced in a study of T-cell memory formation after mild COVID-19. TCRdb reprocessed the 5' RACE reads via MiXCR and lists one record per CDR3 protein. The sample records roughly 600,000 distinct CDR3 sequences, 15% to 20% being singletons. The sequenced sample was PBMCs or a T cell subset sorted from them (not recorded which). The receptors derive from an adult woman who had mild COVID-19 (a few samples of this study predate the infection). Cell type and time point are not known.

This clonotype was counted a few times. The chain employs TRBV7-2 and TRBJ2-7; no firm D call. With 8 bases removed from V and 0 bases from J, the gap between germline ends came to 17 bases. Germline V gene data show CDR1 as SGHTA and CDR2 as FQGNSA. The CDR3 is 15 residues long. The DNA for the CDR3 is TGTGCCAGCGTTCAAAGAGGTGGTAGCTCCTACGAGCAGTACTTC. This translates into CASVQRGGSSYEQYF.

This clonotype showed up just a few times. The V gene is TRBV7-9, the J gene TRBJ2-1; 7 positions agree with TRBD1. This CDR3 is 14 amino acids long. CDR1 and CDR2 (germline): SEHNR, FQNEAQ (reference sequence). V shed 7 bases, J shed 4 bases, and the junction held 7 bases outside the gene matches. CDR3 in DNA: TGTGCCAGCAAGCAGGGACAGTTTTACAATGAGCAGTTCTTC. This codes for CASKQGQFYNEQFF. Together with reference TRBV7-9 and TRBJ2-1, the CDR3 gives the full variable domain: DTGVSQNPRHKITKRGQNVTFRCDPISEHNRLYWYRQTLGQGPEFLTYFQNEAQLEKSRLLSDRFSAERPKGSFSTLEIQRTEQGDSAMYLCASKQGQFYNEQFFGPGTRLTVL.

This sequence joins TRBV6-2 or TRBV6-3 and TRBJ2-3; 12 bases are shared with TRBD2. Looked up from germline, CDR1 is MNHEY and CDR2 is SVGEGT. This CDR3 spans 17 amino acids. The J segment lost 2 bases and the V segment lost 6 bases, leaving 9 bases of the junction unmatched. The CDR3 DNA is TGTGCCAGCAGGACTCAGACTAGCGGGGGCTTCACAGATACGCAGTATTTT. Translated: CASRTQTSGGFTDTQYF.

The V gene is TRBV13, the J gene TRBJ2-7; D is unresolved. Germline assignment: CDR1 PRHDT and CDR2 FYEKMQ (reference sequence). The V end lost 1 base, the J end lost 1 base, and 8 bases lay between the germline ends. The CDR3 has 14 amino acids. The CDR3 reads CASSLDGMSYEQYF. CDR3 nucleotides: TGTGCCAGCAGCTTAGATGGTATGTCCTACGAGCAGTACTTC.

The chain links TRBV6-2 or TRBV6-3 to TRBJ2-2; D is uncertain. V was shortened by 3 bases and J by 0 bases, with 5 bases between the two germline ends. This CDR3 is 14 amino acids long. Germline V gives CDR1 MNHEY, CDR2 SVGEGT. The CDR3 loop is CASSYTPNTGELFF. The CDR3 DNA follows: TGTGCCAGCAGTTATACACCGAACACCGGGGAGCTGTTTTTT.

This chain joins TRBV7-3 and TRBJ2-3, with TRBD2 matching over 15 bases. Unmatched junction bases numbered 3, after V lost 5 bases and J lost 0 bases. Germline CDR1 is SGHTA and CDR2 is FQGTGA. The CDR3 spans 17 residues. CDR3 amino acids: CASSVGTSGRSTDTQYF. DNA for the CDR3: TGTGCCAGCAGCGTAGGGACTAGCGGGAGGAGCACAGATACGCAGTATTTT.

This sequence joins TRBV27 and TRBJ2-2, with D perhaps TRBD2 (6 bases). V gave up 4 bases and J gave up 7 bases, with 16 bases separating them. The CDR3 sequence is 15 residues long. The germline V gene has CDR1 MNHEY and CDR2 SMNVEV (reference sequence). CDR3 sequence: CASSSSPRGGGELFF. In DNA form, the CDR3 reads TGTGCCAGCAGTTCTTCTCCGAGGGGAGGCGGGGAGCTGTTTTTT.

The J gene is TRBJ2-3, the V gene TRBV13; D is perhaps TRBD2 (6 bases). The germline CDR1 and CDR2 sequences are PRHDT and FYEKMQ (reference sequence). The CDR3 totals 14 residues. V was pared by 5 bases and J by 5 bases, with 14 bases between. CDR3 sequence: CASSGGVGGDTQYF. The CDR3 DNA is TGTGCCAGCAGCGGCGGGGTTGGGGGAGATACGCAGTATTTT.

This clonotype has at least ten counts. The J gene is TRBJ1-3, the V gene TRBV5-4, with D possibly TRBD1 on 5 matching bases. The germline V gene has CDR1 SGHNT and CDR2 YYREEE (reference sequence). The CDR3 runs to 13 residues. Trimming left V 0 bases short and J 7 bases short, with 8 bases between. CDR3 loop: CASSLERGNTIYF. The CDR3 DNA sequence: TGTGCCAGCAGCTTGGAACGGGGCAACACCATATATTTT.

This clonotype has only a few counts. This rearrangement joins TRBV4-2 to TRBJ2-3; 8 nucleotides line up with TRBD2. V was clipped by 0 bases and J by 3 bases; unmatched bases: 11. The CDR3 length is 18 residues. Germline V gene data show CDR1 as LGHNA and CDR2 as YNFKEQ. CDR3 region: CASSQDSQREFGTDTQYF. For the CDR3, the DNA is TGTGCCAGCAGCCAAGATAGCCAGCGGGAGTTCGGAACAGATACGCAGTATTTT.